These 20 T cell receptor beta chains were all obtained from the same sample, sequenced in a study of OX40 agonist ivuxolimab in advanced cancers. Sequencing used immunoSEQ multiplex PCR; TCRdb keeps in-frame clones, though not all of them. The table includes over 55,000 clones, approximately 90% detected once. The material sequenced was CD4+ or CD8+ T cells sorted from blood, taken in a trial of the OX40 agonist ivuxolimab. These TCRs come from an adult with an advanced solid tumor such as melanoma, head and neck, liver or kidney cancer.

This chain links TRBV27 with TRBJ1-1; D gene uncertain. Looked up from germline, CDR1 is MNHEY and CDR2 is SMNVEV (reference sequence). V was clipped by 1 base and J by 7 bases, with 13 bases between them. CDR3 length equals 14 residues. The CDR3 DNA reads as TGTGCCAGCAGTTTATTCTCAATAAATAGTGAAGCTTTCTTT. This encodes CASSLFSINSEAFF.

The chain combines TRBV5-1 with TRBJ1-1, with D possibly being TRBD1 (6 bases). V was trimmed by 2 bases and J by 4 bases, leaving 12 bases between them. From germline, CDR1 is SGHRS and CDR2 YFSETQ. The CDR3 runs 14 residues. The CDR3: CASSLSAGVTEAFF. For the CDR3, the DNA is TGCGCCAGCAGCTTAAGCGCAGGGGTCACTGAAGCTTTCTTT.

This clone was detected only a few times. The chain combines TRBV19 with TRBJ1-5; 10 nucleotides line up with TRBD1. Germline CDR1 is LNHDA and CDR2 is SQIVND (reference sequence). CDR3 length: 18 residues. V dropped 4 bases and J dropped 3; count of bases not matched to a gene: 12. This CDR3 reads CASSTSLAGTGDNQPQHF. The CDR3 bases are TGTGCCAGTAGTACATCACTCGCCGGGACAGGGGACAATCAGCCCCAGCATTTT.

The CDR3 DNA is TGTGCCAGCAGCTTAGCCCCGGGACAGGACATTCAGTACTTC. Amino acids: CASSLAPGQDIQYF. The chain employs TRBV7-2 and TRBJ2-4; 8 bases fit TRBD1. Germline V gene lookup returns CDR1 SGHTA and CDR2 FQGNSA. Unmatched junction bases numbered 3, after V lost 0 bases and J lost 8 bases. The CDR3 totals 14 residues.

V is TRBV2 and J is TRBJ1-5; 7 bases match TRBD1. There are 15 residues in the CDR3. Trimming removed 4 bases from V and 4 bases from J; junction bases left unmatched: 7. Germline V gene lookup returns CDR1 SNHLY and CDR2 FYNNEI. CDR3 in DNA: TGTGCCAGCAGTGCCCGACAGGGAAAAAATCAGCCCCAGCATTTT. It is translated as CASSARQGKNQPQHF.

This rearrangement joins TRBV4-3 to TRBJ2-7; 11 bases match TRBD1. Germline V gene lookup returns CDR1 LGHNA and CDR2 YSLEER. The trim removed 4 bases at V and 5 bases at J, leaving 7 bases unmatched. This CDR3 is 15 amino acids long. CDR3 sequence: CASSRGTGGFNEQYF. In DNA, the CDR3 is TGCGCCAGCAGCCGAGGGACAGGGGGTTTTAACGAGCAGTACTTC.

The chain is built from TRBV27 and TRBJ1-5; the D gene is possibly TRBD1 (5 bases). This CDR3 contains 16 residues. Germline V gene lookup returns CDR1 MNHEY and CDR2 SMNVEV (reference sequence). The V gene lost 8 bases and the J gene lost 0 bases, with 17 bases spanning the gap. CDR3 sequence reads: CASGPWGGGSNQPQHF. The DNA of the CDR3 is TGTGCCAGCGGCCCCTGGGGCGGGGGTAGCAATCAGCCCCAGCATTTT.

The chain recombines TRBV10-3 with TRBJ2-7, with D perhaps being TRBD1 or TRBD2 (5 bases each). The CDR3 consists of 14 residues. The V gene lost 6 bases and the J gene lost 1 base, with 13 bases spanning the gap. Germline-derived CDR1 and CDR2 are ENHRY and SYGVKD. The CDR3 DNA reads as TGTGCCATCAGAGGGGACGGAATATCCTACGAGCAGTACTTC. Protein sequence: CAIRGDGISYEQYF.

This clone was seen a few times. CDR3 nucleotides: TGTGCCACCAGCAGAGACCCTGCGGTCTACAATGAGCAGTTCTTC. This encodes CATSRDPAVYNEQFF. The genes are TRBV15 and TRBJ2-1; D is unclear. Germline lookup yields CDR1 LNHNV and CDR2 YYDKDF (reference sequence). The V end was cut by 0 bases, the J end by 3 bases, with 9 bases between. The CDR3 runs 15 residues. Full variable domain (missing parts from reference TRBV15 and TRBJ2-1): DAMVIQNPRYQVTQFGKPVTLSCSQTLNHNVMYWYQQKSSQAPKLLFHYYDKDFNNEADTPDNFQSRRPNTSFCFLDIRSPGLGDTAMYLCATSRDPAVYNEQFFGPGTRLTVL.

This clone was observed a single time. The chain is built from TRBV6-5 and TRBJ1-5; the D is unclear. The V end was cut by 0 bases, the J end by 4 bases, with 10 bases between. Germline V gene lookup returns CDR1 MNHEY and CDR2 SVGAGI. This CDR3 is built from 15 residues. CDR3 residues: CASSYSSGTNQPQHF. The CDR3 nucleotides read TGTGCCAGCAGTTACTCATCAGGAACGAATCAGCCCCAGCATTTT.

V and J are TRBV7-2 and TRBJ1-5, with D unclear. CDR1 and CDR2 (germline): SGHTA, FQGNSA. The length of the CDR3 is 13 residues. With 5 bases removed from V and 3 bases from J, the gap between germline ends came to 8 bases. CDR3 region: CASSPDTNQPQHF. CDR3 coding DNA: TGTGCCAGCAGCCCCGATACCAATCAGCCCCAGCATTTT.

The genes are TRBV5-1 and TRBJ2-7; TRBD1 is a possible D gene (6 bases). CDR1 and CDR2 from the germline V gene are SGHRS and YFSETQ. Trimming removed 3 bases at V and 0 bases at J, with 13 bases between. The CDR3 runs 15 residues. The CDR3 protein is CASSWETGSSYEQYF. The DNA of the CDR3 is TGCGCCAGCAGCTGGGAGACAGGAAGCTCCTACGAGCAGTACTTC.

This chain links TRBV6-1 with TRBJ2-3; possibly TRBD1 for D (7 bases). Deletions cut 7 bases from V and 4 bases from J, with 18 bases between. The CDR3 has 15 amino acids. CDR1 is MNHNS, CDR2 SASEGT, per germline. The DNA for the CDR3 is TGTGCCAGCACCCACTCGACAGGGAGGTCAGATACGCAGTATTTT. Amino acids: CASTHSTGRSDTQYF.

This chain uses TRBV6-6 with TRBJ2-5, with 9 bases aligning to TRBD2. Germline-derived CDR1 and CDR2 are MNHNY and SVGAGI (reference sequence). V was pared by 7 bases and J by 4 bases, with 4 bases of the junction left unmatched. The CDR3 has 13 residues. CDR3 in amino acids: CASNGGGAETQYF. In nucleotides, the CDR3 is TGTGCCAGCAATGGCGGGGGGGCAGAGACCCAGTACTTC.

The chain carries TRBV7-2 and TRBJ2-3; D might be TRBD2 (5 bases). Germline V gives CDR1 SGHTA, CDR2 FQGNSA. The CDR3 has 14 residues. V was clipped by 10 bases and J by 2 bases, with 16 bases between them. The DNA of the CDR3 is TGTGCCACCGCGAGGGTCCCTCTCACAGATACGCAGTATTTT. Translating it yields CATARVPLTDTQYF.

This chain connects TRBV5-1 to TRBJ2-2, with D possibly TRBD2 on 5 matching bases. This CDR3 has 14 residues. The ends were cut back, 3 bases at V and 5 bases at J, with 11 bases in the middle. Germline lookup yields CDR1 SGHRS and CDR2 YFSETQ. The CDR3 loop is CASSYGISTGELFF. CDR3 in DNA: TGCGCCAGCAGCTACGGGATTTCTACCGGGGAGCTGTTTTTT. The full variable domain, its missing parts supplied by reference TRBV5-1 and TRBJ2-2, is KAGVTQTPRYLIKTRGQQVTLSCSPISGHRSVSWYQQTPGQGLQFLFEYFSETQRNKGNFPGRFSGRQFSNSRSEMNVSTLELGDSALYLCASSYGISTGELFFGEGSRLTVL.

The count of this clone is one. The chain uses TRBV18 and TRBJ1-3, with D unresolved. Germline CDR1 reads KGHSH; CDR2 reads LQKENI. The CDR3 extends over 13 amino acids. V lost 8 bases and J lost 1, with 9 bases in between. Here the CDR3 DNA reads TGTGCCAGCGCCGATCTGTCTGGAAACACCATATATTTT. Amino acid sequence: CASADLSGNTIYF.

The chain recombines TRBV11-2 with TRBJ2-1; D might be TRBD1 (5 bases). The CDR3 totals 15 residues. The ends were cut back, 5 bases at V and 6 bases at J, with 17 bases in the middle. Germline-derived CDR1 and CDR2 are SGHAT and FQNNGV. CDR3: CASSPLWTNGNEQFF. The CDR3 DNA reads TGTGCCAGCAGCCCTTTGTGGACAAACGGCAATGAGCAGTTCTTC.

The rearrangement links TRBV6-6 to TRBJ2-7; 11 bases are a match to TRBD1. Germline lookup yields CDR1 MNHNY and CDR2 SVGAGI (reference sequence). The CDR3 runs to 15 residues. The V gene end was trimmed by 7 bases and the J gene end by 1 base; junction bases not matched to a gene: 6. The CDR3: CASTIGTGGSYEQYF. The DNA for the CDR3 is TGTGCCAGCACGATTGGGACAGGGGGTTCCTACGAGCAGTACTTC.

This chain uses TRBV11-1 with TRBJ2-7, with 7 bases that match TRBD1. Germline V gene lookup returns CDR1 SGHAT and CDR2 FQDESV (reference sequence). The CDR3 is made up of 15 amino acids. Trimming removed 7 bases from V and 0 bases from J; junction bases left unmatched: 9. DNA for the CDR3: TGTGCCAGCACCCCGGGACAGTTGCGCTCCTACGAGCAGTACTTC. This encodes CASTPGQLRSYEQYF.